The 2 T cell receptor beta chains below all came from one sample that was sequenced in a study of blood T cell repertoires in COVID-19. Method: immunoSEQ multiplex PCR; TCRdb's copy keeps in-frame clones and lacks some. The sample lists around 42,000 clones, about 85% occurring once. Sequenced material: peripheral blood. The receptors derive from a woman aged 80 or over with acute or convalescent COVID-19.

A few counts support this clone. V usage is TRBV2 and J usage is TRBJ1-6; a possible D gene is TRBD1 (5 bases). The V gene lost 6 bases and the J gene lost 11 bases, with 17 bases spanning the gap. This CDR3 comprises 14 residues. Germline CDR1 reads SNHLY; CDR2 reads FYNNEI. The CDR3: CASRTDSQGPPLHF. CDR3 in DNA: TGTGCCAGCAGAACCGACAGCCAGGGTCCACCCCTCCACTTT.

The V call is TRBV11-3, the J call TRBJ1-1, with 8 bases lining up with TRBD1. The CDR3 consists of 17 residues. The V gene end was trimmed by 5 bases and the J gene end by 1 base; junction bases not matched to a gene: 12. The germline CDR1 and CDR2 sequences are SGHNT and YENEEA. CDR3 coding DNA: TGTGCCAGCAGCCGCAGGGGGCAACCGGGACGGAACACTGAAGCTTTCTTT. Its translation is CASSRRGQPGRNTEAFF.